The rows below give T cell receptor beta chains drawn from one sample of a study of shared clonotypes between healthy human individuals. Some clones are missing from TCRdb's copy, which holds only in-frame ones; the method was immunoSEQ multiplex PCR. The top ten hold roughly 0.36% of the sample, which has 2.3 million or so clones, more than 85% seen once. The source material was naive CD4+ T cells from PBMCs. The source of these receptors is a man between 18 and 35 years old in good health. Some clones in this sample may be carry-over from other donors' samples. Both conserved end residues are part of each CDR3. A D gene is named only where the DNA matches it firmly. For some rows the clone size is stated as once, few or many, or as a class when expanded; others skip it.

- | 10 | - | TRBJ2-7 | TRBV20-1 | CSAGPEEQYF | TGCAGTGCGGGGCCTGAGGAGCAGTACTTC
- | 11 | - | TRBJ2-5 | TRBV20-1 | CRGGREETQYF | TGCAGGGGGGGACGAGAAGAGACCCAGTACTTC
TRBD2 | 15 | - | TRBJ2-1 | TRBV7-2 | CASGGFLAGYNEQFF | TGTGCCAGTGGGGGTTTTTTAGCGGGATACAATGAGCAGTTCTTC
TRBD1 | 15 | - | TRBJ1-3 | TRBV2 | CASSEETGGGNTIYF | TGTGCCAGCAGTGAAGAGACAGGGGGTGGAAACACCATATATTTT
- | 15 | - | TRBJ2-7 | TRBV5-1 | CASSLGGSSNYEQYF | TGCGCCAGCAGCTTGGGTGGCAGTTCGAACTACGAGCAGTACTTC
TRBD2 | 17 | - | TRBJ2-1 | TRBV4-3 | CASSQDGGLAGDNEQFF | TGCGCCAGCAGCCAAGATGGGGGACTAGCGGGCGACAATGAGCAGTTCTTC
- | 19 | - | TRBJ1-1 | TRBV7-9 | CASSLEGQGGHWRNTEAFF | TGTGCCAGCAGCTTAGAAGGTCAGGGCGGGCACTGGAGGAACACTGAAGCTTTCTTT
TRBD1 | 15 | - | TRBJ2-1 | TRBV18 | CASSLSPTGNNEQFF | TGTGCCAGCTCTCTTTCCCCGACAGGGAACAATGAGCAGTTCTTC
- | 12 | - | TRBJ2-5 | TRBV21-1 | CASTSGQETQYF | TGTGCCAGCACGTCTGGGCAAGAGACCCAGTACTTC
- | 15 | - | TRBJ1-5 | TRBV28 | CASSLPNSSPQPQHF | TGTGCCAGCAGTCTACCTAACAGCTCTCCTCAGCCCCAGCATTTT
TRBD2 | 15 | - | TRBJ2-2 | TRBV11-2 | CASSPPSGSVGELFF | TGTGCCAGCAGCCCTCCTAGCGGGAGTGTCGGGGAGCTGTTTTTT
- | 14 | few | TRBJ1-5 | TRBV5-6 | CASSFWRGQEPQHF | TGTGCCAGCAGCTTCTGGCGCGGGCAGGAGCCCCAGCATTTT
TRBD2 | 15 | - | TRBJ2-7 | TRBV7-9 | CASSSSGSRSYEQYF | TGTGCCAGCAGCTCGAGCGGGAGTCGCTCCTACGAGCAGTACTTC
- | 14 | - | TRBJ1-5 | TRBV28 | CASSLTNSNQPQHF | TGTGCCAGCAGTTTGACCAATAGCAATCAGCCCCAGCATTTT
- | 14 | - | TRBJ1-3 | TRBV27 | CASGSGSSGNTIYF | TGTGCCAGCGGATCGGGTTCCTCTGGAAACACCATATATTTT
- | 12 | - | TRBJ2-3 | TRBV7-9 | CASSLSRDTQYF | TGTGCCAGCAGCCTTTCAAGAGATACGCAGTATTTT
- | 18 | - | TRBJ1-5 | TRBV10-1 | CASSDPRDWKEGNQPQHF | TGCGCCAGCAGTGACCCTAGGGATTGGAAGGAGGGCAATCAGCCCCAGCATTTT
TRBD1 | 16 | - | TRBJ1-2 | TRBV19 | CASSESRGSSNYGYTF | TGTGCCAGTAGTGAAAGCAGGGGGAGCTCTAACTATGGCTACACCTTC